Listed below are T cell receptor beta chains from one sample, sequenced in a study of T-cell reconstitution after alpha-beta-depleted transplantation in children. One entry per CDR3 protein, called by TCRdb with MiXCR from the PCR reads. This sample yields around 500,000 distinct CDR3 sequences, of which roughly an eighth are seen a single time; about 5.6% belongs to the top ten. The sample was PBMCs from the stem cell graft donor, taken from the stem cell graft. These receptors were obtained from a human donor who donated a stem cell graft to a child with combined immunodeficiency. Each CDR3 is given without its conserved first and last residue. Fields, in order: V gene, D gene, J gene, CDR3 protein. The D gene is left open where the match is weak.

TRBV9	TRBD1	TRBJ2-7	ASSGWDRSYEQY
TRBV20-1	.	TRBJ2-7	SADSDRTQGGEQY
TRBV12-5	TRBD2	TRBJ2-1	ASGSGGYNEQF
TRBV5-1	TRBD2	TRBJ2-2	ASSFPAGEANTGELF
TRBV3-1	.	TRBJ1-2	ASSQEQGRQGYT
TRBV11-2	.	TRBJ2-5	ASSPNAGLETQY
TRBV12-3/TRBV12-4	.	TRBJ2-7	ASSLAGYLYEQY
TRBV3-1	.	TRBJ1-1	ASSQDGPPEAF
TRBV12-3/TRBV12-4	.	TRBJ1-4	ASSLAHNEKLF
TRBV5-6	.	TRBJ2-2	ASSSGLLPGELF
TRBV25-1	TRBD1	TRBJ1-3	ASSDLTGLGNTIY
TRBV6-5	TRBD1	TRBJ2-2	ASSYAAGGIPGELF
TRBV6-6	.	TRBJ2-1	ASSYSNGNEQF
TRBV12-5	.	TRBJ1-2	ASGSSTDNYGYT
TRBV12-3/TRBV12-4	TRBD2	TRBJ2-5	ASSFRTSGGSRETQY
TRBV6-5	TRBD1	TRBJ2-1	ATGGPTLEQF
TRBV4-3	.	TRBJ2-3	ASSQDLSPDTQY
TRBV5-6	TRBD2	TRBJ2-2	ASSLPSTSGNTGELF
TRBV20-1	.	TRBJ2-7	SARDTAGESSYEQY
TRBV12-3/TRBV12-4	.	TRBJ2-5	ASSFGSGQEGYQETQY
TRBV29-1	TRBD1	TRBJ2-3	SVEGGDRGYTQY
TRBV24-1	TRBD1	TRBJ1-1	ATTGTGGGKAF
TRBV29-1	.	TRBJ2-1	SVGGWGSYNEQF
TRBV11-2	TRBD1	TRBJ2-7	ASSSRDRVRAPYEQY
TRBV20-1	.	TRBJ2-6	SAIRGSGANVLT
TRBV12-3/TRBV12-4	TRBD2	TRBJ2-1	ASRALAGGWGNEQF
TRBV6-2/TRBV6-3	.	TRBJ2-7	ASRPRASSYEQY
TRBV7-8	.	TRBJ1-1	ASSLGYWGTEAF
TRBV9	TRBD2	TRBJ2-1	ASSVSTSHSSYNEQF
TRBV5-1	.	TRBJ2-1	ASSPPRSSYNEQF
TRBV5-1	.	TRBJ1-2	ASSFPSDPGANGYT
TRBV6-2/TRBV6-3	TRBD1	TRBJ1-5	ASSQGFNQPQH
TRBV3-1	.	TRBJ2-1	ASSQETRTNNNEQF
TRBV7-9	.	TRBJ2-6	ASGAGSPGANVLT
TRBV24-1	TRBD2	TRBJ2-1	ATWAGGPYNEQF
TRBV6-5	.	TRBJ2-1	ASSYSARAVEYNEQF
TRBV10-3	.	TRBJ2-7	AIAATRYEQY
TRBV6-1	.	TRBJ2-2	ASSVYREGTGELF
TRBV20-1	.	TRBJ2-7	SARHRRYHYEQY
TRBV12-3/TRBV12-4	.	TRBJ1-1	ASGLQMNTEAF
TRBV5-5	TRBD2	TRBJ2-7	ASSLSGGSVEQY
TRBV30	.	TRBJ2-3	AWSAADTQY
TRBV5-5	.	TRBJ1-1	ASSWQVQGFTAF
TRBV11-2	.	TRBJ1-3	ASSHPTGNTIY
TRBV21-1	.	TRBJ2-2	ASSKAVAGEAGELF